These T cell receptor beta chains were read from a single sample in a study of Ad26.COV2.S vaccination and SARS-CoV-2 variants. The protocol was immunoSEQ multiplex PCR, while the TCRdb copy is restricted to in-frame clones and leaves out a portion. The sample includes around 380,000 clones, approximately 90% of them seen just once. Sequencing used peripheral blood, obtained in a trial of Ad26.COV2.S vaccine versus placebo. The receptors were gathered from a person between 18 and 65 years old who received the Ad26.COV2.S COVID-19 vaccine or a placebo. Both conserved end residues are part of each CDR3. D genes are given only for firm matches. Clone size appears in some rows only: once, few, many, or a class for an expanded clone.

j_call | v_call | clone_size | d_call | cdr3_nt | cdr3_aa
TRBJ1-1 | TRBV6-6 | . | . | TGTGCCAGCAGTTACTCGGGAGGGGAGGGTACTGAAGCTTTCTTT | CASSYSGGEGTEAFF
TRBJ2-1 | TRBV19 | . | TRBD1 | TGTGCCAGTAGTCTGGGACAGGGAGGCAATGAGCAGTTCTTC | CASSLGQGGNEQFF
TRBJ1-1 | TRBV2 | . | TRBD1 | TGTGCCAGCAGTGAATACGAGGGGGCGAACACTGAAGCTTTCTTT | CASSEYEGANTEAFF
TRBJ2-1 | TRBV6-5 | . | TRBD2 | TGTGCCAGCAGACCTCCCCTAGCGGGGGCGCAGGAGCAGTTCTTC | CASRPPLAGAQEQFF
TRBJ1-2 | TRBV6-4 | . | . | TGTGCCAGCAGTGCGGGCAGGAACTATGGCTACACCTTC | CASSAGRNYGYTF
TRBJ1-3 | TRBV19 | . | . | TGTGCCAGTAGGTTCGACTCAAGCTCTGGAAACACCATATATTTT | CASRFDSSSGNTIYF
TRBJ1-6 | TRBV7-2 | . | . | TGTGCCAGCAGCTTAGGATCGGGGGCAAGATCACCCCTCCACTTT | CASSLGSGARSPLHF
TRBJ2-5 | TRBV6-5 | . | TRBD2 | TGTGCCAGCAGTTACTCGGGCAGGGAGGGGACCCAGTACTTC | CASSYSGREGTQYF
TRBJ1-2 | TRBV10-3 | few | . | TGTGCCATCAAACCTTCGGGGTTCGATGGCTACACCTTC | CAIKPSGFDGYTF
TRBJ1-2 | TRBV9 | . | . | TGTGCCAGCAGCGTAGGAGGACGGGCCGACCGGACTTGGGTTGGCTACACCTTC | CASSVGGRADRTWVGYTF
TRBJ1-2 | TRBV7-9 | few | . | TGTGCCACCCAAGATTCAGGGTTCAACTATGGCTACACCTTC | CATQDSGFNYGYTF
TRBJ2-5 | TRBV4-3 | . | TRBD2 | TGCGCCAGCAGCCTCTCCGGGACTAGCGGGTTCCAAGAGACCCAGTACTTC | CASSLSGTSGFQETQYF
TRBJ1-2 | TRBV4-3 | . | . | TGCGCCAGCAGCCCCGAGGGGCAGACCCTTTATGGCTACACCTTC | CASSPEGQTLYGYTF
TRBJ2-3 | TRBV29-1 | . | . | TGCAGCGTTGAGACGGTAGGCGATACGCAGTATTTT | CSVETVGDTQYF
TRBJ2-2 | TRBV4-1 | . | TRBD2 | TGCGCCAGCAGCGTCGGACTAGCGGGGGTAAACACCGGGGAGCTGTTTTTT | CASSVGLAGVNTGELFF
TRBJ2-7 | TRBV6-6 | . | . | TGTGCCAGCAGTTCCTCCCGGAAGTACTTC | CASSSSRKYF
TRBJ1-1 | TRBV30 | . | TRBD1 | TGTGCCTGGAGCGGCGGGATGGAGGACAGGGTCTATTTGGACACTGAAGCTTTCTTT | CAWSGGMEDRVYLDTEAFF
TRBJ1-1 | TRBV5-1 | . | . | TGCGCCAGCAGCTTGGCATCAGGGAACACTGAAGCTTTCTTT | CASSLASGNTEAFF
TRBJ2-2 | TRBV5-1 | . | . | TGCGCCAGCAGCGTGGGACTCGAAGACACCGGGGAGCTGTTTTTT | CASSVGLEDTGELFF
TRBJ1-1 | TRBV5-1 | . | TRBD1 | TGCGCCAGCAGCTTGGAGGCAGGGGGGACGGGAGGTGAAGCTTTCTTT | CASSLEAGGTGGEAFF
TRBJ1-3 | TRBV7-2 | once | . | TGTGCCAGCAGGCAACCAGGGTTAGATGGAAACACCATATATTTT | CASRQPGLDGNTIYF
TRBJ2-5 | TRBV18 | . | . | TGTGCCAGCTCACGCATCCGCCGCCCCCAAGAGACCCAGTACTTC | CASSRIRRPQETQYF
TRBJ1-4 | TRBV24-1 | . | TRBD1 | TGTGCCACCAGTGCGGGACAGGCTGAAAAACTGTTTTTT | CATSAGQAEKLFF
TRBJ1-4 | TRBV5-4 | . | TRBD1 | TGTGCCAGCAGCTTCCGGGACAGGGGAGAAAAACTGTTTTTT | CASSFRDRGEKLFF
TRBJ1-2 | TRBV2 | . | . | TGTGCCAGCAGGACGGACACAAAGACATCCTATGGCTACACCTTC | CASRTDTKTSYGYTF
TRBJ2-7 | TRBV5-1 | . | TRBD1 | TGCGCCAGCAGCTTTCTCCCAGCCGGGACAGAGCTTCTCTACGAGCAGTACTTC | CASSFLPAGTELLYEQYF
TRBJ2-3 | TRBV4-3 | . | TRBD2 | TGCGCCAGCAGCCAAAGGGCTGGCGGGGGGGCAACAGATACGCAGTATTTT | CASSQRAGGGATDTQYF